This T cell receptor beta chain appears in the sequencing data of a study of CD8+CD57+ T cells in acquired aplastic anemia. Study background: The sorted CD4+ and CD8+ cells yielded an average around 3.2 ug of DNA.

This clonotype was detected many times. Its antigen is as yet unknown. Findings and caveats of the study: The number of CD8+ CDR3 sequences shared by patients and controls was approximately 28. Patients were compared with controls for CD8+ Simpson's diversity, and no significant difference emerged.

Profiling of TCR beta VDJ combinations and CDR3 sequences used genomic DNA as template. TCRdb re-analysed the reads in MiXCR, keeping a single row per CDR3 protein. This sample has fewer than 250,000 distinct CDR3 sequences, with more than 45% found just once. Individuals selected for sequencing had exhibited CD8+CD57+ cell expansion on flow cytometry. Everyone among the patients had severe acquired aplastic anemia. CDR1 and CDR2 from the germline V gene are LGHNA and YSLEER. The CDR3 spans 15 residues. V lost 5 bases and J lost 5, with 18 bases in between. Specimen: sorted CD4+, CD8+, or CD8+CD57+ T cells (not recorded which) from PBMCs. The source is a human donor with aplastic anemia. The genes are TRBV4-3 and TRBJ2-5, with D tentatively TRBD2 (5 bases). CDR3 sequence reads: CASSIQYEGPETQYF. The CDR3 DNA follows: TGCGCCAGCAGCATACAATACGAGGGTCCTGAGACCCAGTACTTC.